Included here is one T cell receptor beta chain sequence, with context. Antigen unknown. A universal primer site was incorporated via template switching, and the cDNA contained unique molecular identifiers. TCRdb fed the 5' RACE reads into MiXCR, producing one record per CDR3 protein. Of 450,000 or so distinct CDR3 sequences listed, more than 13% are singletons. This record comes from a study of identical twins. General study points: Insertions were reduced in abundant cord blood beta clonotypes but not in memory repertoires.

CDR1 and CDR2 (germline): DFQATT, SNEGSKA (reference sequence). The junction had 3 bases not matched to a gene; V was cut back by 3 bases and J by 3 bases. There are 13 residues in the CDR3. This same sample was also taken into another study, of yellow fever vaccine responses in identical twins.

This receptor was obtained from a young woman in good health. V and J are TRBV20-1 and TRBJ1-2; 8 bases match TRBD1. Material: CD4+ T cells sorted from blood. CDR3 protein: CSASRQGYYGYTF. The CDR3 region has the DNA TGCAGTGCTAGCAGACAGGGGTACTATGGCTACACCTTC.